Sequencing of this TCR beta chain was carried out in a study of blood T cell repertoires in COVID-19. Germline V gene data show CDR1 as SGHAT and CDR2 as FQNNGV. The CDR3 has 14 amino acids. V lost 1 base to trimming and J lost 4 bases; unmatched junction nucleotides: 3. TCRdb's copy holds only in-frame clones and misses some; the assay was immunoSEQ multiplex PCR. The data contain about 240,000 clones, 82% of them singletons. The chain has TRBV11-2 and TRBJ1-2, with 7 positions matching TRBD1. This sequence originates from a woman aged 60-75 years with active or convalescent COVID-19. The source material was peripheral blood. The CDR3 DNA reads TGTGCCAGCAGCTTAGTTAGGGACAGCTATGGCTACACCTTC. Protein: CASSLVRDSYGYTF.